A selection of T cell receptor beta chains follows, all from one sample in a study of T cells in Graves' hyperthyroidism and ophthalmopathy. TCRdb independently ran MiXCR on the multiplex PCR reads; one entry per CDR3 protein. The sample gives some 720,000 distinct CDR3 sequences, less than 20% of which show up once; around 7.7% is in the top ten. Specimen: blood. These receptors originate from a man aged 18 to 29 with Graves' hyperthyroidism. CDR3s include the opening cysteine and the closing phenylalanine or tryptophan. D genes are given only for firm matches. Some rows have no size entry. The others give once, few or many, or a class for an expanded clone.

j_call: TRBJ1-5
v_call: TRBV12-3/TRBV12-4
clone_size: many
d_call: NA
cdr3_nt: TGTGCCAGCAATGTTGGGAGTCAGCCCCAGCATTTT
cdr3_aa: CASNVGSQPQHF

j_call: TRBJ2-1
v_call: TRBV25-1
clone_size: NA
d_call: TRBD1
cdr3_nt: TGTGCCAGCAGTGGGGACAGATCCAATGAGCAGTTCTTC
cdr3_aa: CASSGDRSNEQFF

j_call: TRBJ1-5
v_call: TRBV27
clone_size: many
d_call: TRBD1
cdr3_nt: TGTGCCAGCAGTCCCCACTCGACAGGGGTCAATCAGCCCCAGCATTTT
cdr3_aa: CASSPHSTGVNQPQHF

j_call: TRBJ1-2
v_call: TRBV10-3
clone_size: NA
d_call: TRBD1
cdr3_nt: TGTGCCACAGGACAGGGACCAAGAGGCTACACCTTC
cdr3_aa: CATGQGPRGYTF

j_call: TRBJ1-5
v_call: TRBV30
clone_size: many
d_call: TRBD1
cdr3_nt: TGTGCCTGGAGTGTACGTGGGACAGGGTATCAGCCCCAGCATTTT
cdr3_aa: CAWSVRGTGYQPQHF

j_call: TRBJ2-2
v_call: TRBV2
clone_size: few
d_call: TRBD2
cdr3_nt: TGTGCCAGCAGTGAAGAGACTAGCGGGGACACCGGGGAGCTGTTTTTT
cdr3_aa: CASSEETSGDTGELFF

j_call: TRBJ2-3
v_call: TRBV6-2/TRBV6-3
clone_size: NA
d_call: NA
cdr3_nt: TGTGTCAGCAGTTACTCGGCCAGTGCAGCAGATACGCAGTATTTT
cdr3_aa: CVSSYSASAADTQYF

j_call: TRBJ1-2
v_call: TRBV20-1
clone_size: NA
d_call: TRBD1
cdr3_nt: TGCAGTGCTAGACAAACAGGGGGCTACTATGGCTACACCTTC
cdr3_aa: CSARQTGGYYGYTF

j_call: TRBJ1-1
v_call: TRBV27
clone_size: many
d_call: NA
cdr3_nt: TGTGCCAGCAGTTTAGGTAGGAACACTGAAGCTTTCTTT
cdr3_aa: CASSLGRNTEAFF

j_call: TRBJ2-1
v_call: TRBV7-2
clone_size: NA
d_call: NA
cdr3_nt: TGTGCCAGCATCCCAACCCGAGCCTCGGATGAGCAGTTCTTC
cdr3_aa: CASIPTRASDEQFF

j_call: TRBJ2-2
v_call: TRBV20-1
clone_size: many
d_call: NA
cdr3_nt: TGCAGTGCTAGAGATGTAGCGTTCGGGGAGCTGTTTTTT
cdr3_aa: CSARDVAFGELFF

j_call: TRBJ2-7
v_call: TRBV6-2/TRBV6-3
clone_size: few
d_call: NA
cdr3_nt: TGTGCCAGCATTAAGACAAGGTCGATCTGGTACGAGCAGTACTTC
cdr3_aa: CASIKTRSIWYEQYF

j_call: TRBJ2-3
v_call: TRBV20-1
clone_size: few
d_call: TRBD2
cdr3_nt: TGCAGTGTGGCGGGAGCAGATACGCAGTATTTT
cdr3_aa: CSVAGADTQYF

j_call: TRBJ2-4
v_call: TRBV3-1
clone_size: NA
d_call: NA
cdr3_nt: TGTGCCAGCAGCCAAGATATGTGGGCCAAAAACATTCAGTACTTC
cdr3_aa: CASSQDMWAKNIQYF

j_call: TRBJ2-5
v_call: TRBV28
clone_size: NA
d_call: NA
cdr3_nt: TGTGCCAGCAAAACTCTAGTCGCGGCGGGGGAGACCCAGTACTTC
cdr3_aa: CASKTLVAAGETQYF

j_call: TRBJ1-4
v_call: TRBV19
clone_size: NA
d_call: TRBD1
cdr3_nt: TGTGCCAGTAGAAATACAGGGGATACTAATGAAAAACTGTTTTTT
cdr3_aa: CASRNTGDTNEKLFF

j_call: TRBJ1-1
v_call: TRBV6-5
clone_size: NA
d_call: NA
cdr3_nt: TGTGCCAGCAGTTACCTCCCGGGGGAGGGAGAAGCTTTCTTT
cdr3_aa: CASSYLPGEGEAFF

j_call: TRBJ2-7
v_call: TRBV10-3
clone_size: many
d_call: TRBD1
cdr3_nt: TGTGCCATCTCCGGGACAGAGGCCTACGAGCAGTACTTC
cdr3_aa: CAISGTEAYEQYF

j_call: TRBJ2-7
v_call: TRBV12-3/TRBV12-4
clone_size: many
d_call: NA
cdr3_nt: TGTGCCAGCAAGATGAGCGGGTTACACGAGCAGTACTTC
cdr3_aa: CASKMSGLHEQYF

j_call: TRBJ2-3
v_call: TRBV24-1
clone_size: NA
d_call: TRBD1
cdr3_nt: TGTGCCACCAGTGAGCCCGGGACAGGGCTCGCAGATACGCAGTATTTT
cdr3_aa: CATSEPGTGLADTQYF

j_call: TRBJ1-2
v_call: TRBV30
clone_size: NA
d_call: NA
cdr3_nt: TGTGCCTGGAGTGTAGGGTGGAACGATGGCTACACCTTC
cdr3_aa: CAWSVGWNDGYTF

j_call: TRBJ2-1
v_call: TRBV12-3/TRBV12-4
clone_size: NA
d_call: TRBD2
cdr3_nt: TGTGCCAGCAGTTTAATCGGACTAGCGGGAGACGAGCAGTTCTTC
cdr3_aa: CASSLIGLAGDEQFF

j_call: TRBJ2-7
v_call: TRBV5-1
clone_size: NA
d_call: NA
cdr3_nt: TGCGCCAGCAGCCTGGGTTTTGGCGAGCAGTACTTC
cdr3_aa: CASSLGFGEQYF

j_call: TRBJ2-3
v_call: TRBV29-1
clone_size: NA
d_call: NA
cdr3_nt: TGCAGCGGATGGATCTCTAGCACAGATACGCAGTATTTT
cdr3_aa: CSGWISSTDTQYF

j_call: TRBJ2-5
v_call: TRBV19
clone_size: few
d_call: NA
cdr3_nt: TGTGCCAGTAGTGGGCCCACAGAGACCCAGTACTTC
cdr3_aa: CASSGPTETQYF

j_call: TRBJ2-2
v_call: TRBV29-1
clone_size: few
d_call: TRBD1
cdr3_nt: TGCAGCGTTGGAGGACAGGGGAGGTTGTTTTTT
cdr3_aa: CSVGGQGRLFF

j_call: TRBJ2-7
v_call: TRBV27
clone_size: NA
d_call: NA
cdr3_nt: TGTGCCAGCAGTTTAATGTCGGTACCCTACGAGCAGTACTTC
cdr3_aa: CASSLMSVPYEQYF

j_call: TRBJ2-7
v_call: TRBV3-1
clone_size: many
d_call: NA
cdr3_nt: TGTGCCAGCAGCCTGGGGGGACCCTACTCCTACGAGCAGTACTTC
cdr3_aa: CASSLGGPYSYEQYF

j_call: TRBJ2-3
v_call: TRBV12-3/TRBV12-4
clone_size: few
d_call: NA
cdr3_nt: TGTGCCAGCAGTTTAGCCCCGGAAGGCACAGATACGCAGTATTTT
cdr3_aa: CASSLAPEGTDTQYF

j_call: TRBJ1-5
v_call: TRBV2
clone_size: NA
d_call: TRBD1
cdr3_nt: TGTGCCAGCACTTACGACAGGGCTATAGAGCCCCAGCATTTT
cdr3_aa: CASTYDRAIEPQHF

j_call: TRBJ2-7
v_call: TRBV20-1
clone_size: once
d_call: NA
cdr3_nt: TGCAGTGCTGGAGGGTGGACCCACAGCTCCTACGAGCAGTACTTC
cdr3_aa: CSAGGWTHSSYEQYF

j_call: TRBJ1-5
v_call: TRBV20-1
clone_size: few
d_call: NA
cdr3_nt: TGCAGTGCTAGAGATTACGGGGAACAGCCCCAGCATTTT
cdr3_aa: CSARDYGEQPQHF

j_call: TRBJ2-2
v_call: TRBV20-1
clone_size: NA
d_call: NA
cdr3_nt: TGCAGTGCTAGGCCCGGGTCAGCCGGGGAGCTGTTTTTT
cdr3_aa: CSARPGSAGELFF

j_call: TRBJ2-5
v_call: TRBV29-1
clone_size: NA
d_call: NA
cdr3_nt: TGCAGCGTTCGTCGACAAGAGACCCAGTACTTC
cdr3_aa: CSVRRQETQYF

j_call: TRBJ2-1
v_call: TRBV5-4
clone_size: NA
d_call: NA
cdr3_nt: TGTGCCAGCAGCTTGGAGGGTCAGGCCGTACGGGGGGAGCAGTTCTTC
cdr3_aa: CASSLEGQAVRGEQFF

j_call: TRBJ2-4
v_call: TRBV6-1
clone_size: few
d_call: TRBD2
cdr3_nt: TGTGCCAGCAGTGCCCAACTAGCGGGAGGGCCTCTAGCCAAAAACATTCAGTACTTC
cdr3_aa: CASSAQLAGGPLAKNIQYF

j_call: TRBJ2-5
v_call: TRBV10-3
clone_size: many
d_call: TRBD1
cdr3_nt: TGTGCCATCGGAACCCGGACAGGTGAAAGGGCCCAGTACTTC
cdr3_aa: CAIGTRTGERAQYF

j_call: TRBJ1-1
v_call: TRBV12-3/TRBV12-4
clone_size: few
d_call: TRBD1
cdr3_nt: TGTGCCAGCAGCCACAGACAGGGGGCTCGGACTGAAGCTTTCTTT
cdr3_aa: CASSHRQGARTEAFF

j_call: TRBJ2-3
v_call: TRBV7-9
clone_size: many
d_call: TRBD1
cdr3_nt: TGTGCCAGCAGCTTAGAAGACAGGGAAACCACAGATACGCAGTATTTT
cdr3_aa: CASSLEDRETTDTQYF

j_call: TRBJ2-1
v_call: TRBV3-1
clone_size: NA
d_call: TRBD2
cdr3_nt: TGTGCCAGCAGCCCAGCCGGGACTAGCGGGTTCAATGAGCAGTTCTTC
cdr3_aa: CASSPAGTSGFNEQFF

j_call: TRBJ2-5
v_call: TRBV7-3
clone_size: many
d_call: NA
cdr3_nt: TGTGCCAGCAGCATGGACGTCCAAGAGACCCAGTACTTC
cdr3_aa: CASSMDVQETQYF

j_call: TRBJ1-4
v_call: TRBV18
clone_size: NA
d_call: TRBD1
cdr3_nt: TGTGCCAGCTCACCCCAGGGGGCTAATGAAAAACTGTTTTTT
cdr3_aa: CASSPQGANEKLFF

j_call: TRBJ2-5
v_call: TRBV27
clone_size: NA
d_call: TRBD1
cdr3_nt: TGTGCCAGCAGTCAGACTCGGGACAGGGCAGAGACCCAGTACTTC
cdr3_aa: CASSQTRDRAETQYF

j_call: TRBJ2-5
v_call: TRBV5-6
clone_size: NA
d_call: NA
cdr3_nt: TGTGCCAGCAGCATGGGTACGATCAGGGAAGAGACCCAGTACTTC
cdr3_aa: CASSMGTIREETQYF

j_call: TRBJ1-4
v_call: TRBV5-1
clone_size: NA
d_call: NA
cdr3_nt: TGCGCCAGCAGCCTAGCCCCCAGGGAAAAACTGTTTTTT
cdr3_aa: CASSLAPREKLFF